This T cell receptor (beta chain) derives from a study of cytomegalovirus exposure and HLA in healthy donors. Findings and caveats of the study: There were reportedly fewer N-insertions in an Asian-associated ancestry cluster than the approximately 630-donor mean, in a later analysis.

As for this clone: Its antigen is not known.

V was pared by 6 bases and J by 12 bases, with 20 bases of the junction left unmatched. CDR1 and CDR2 from the germline V gene are SNHLY and FYNNEI. The length of the CDR3 is 17 residues. 13 Jbeta primers and 60 Vbeta primers were used for the PCR. Repertoires were generated with immunoSEQ multiplex PCR, while TCRdb's copy carries only in-frame clones and drops some. The sample yields over 250,000 clones, around 65% seen once. The sequence derives from a female donor in good health and CMV-seronegative. The chain recombines TRBV2 with TRBJ1-5; 10 bases are a match to TRBD1. Sequenced material: PBMCs. The CDR3: CASRGGFGTGVNQFQHF. Written as DNA, the CDR3 is TGTGCCAGCAGGGGGGGATTCGGGACAGGGGTAAATCAGTTCCAGCATTTT.